These 14 T cell receptor beta chains share one sample of origin, sequenced in a study of shared clonotypes between healthy human individuals. The table came from immunoSEQ multiplex PCR; TCRdb's copy has only in-frame clones and leaves some out. Of about 2.1 million clones listed, roughly 95% are singletons. CD45RO-negative, CCR7-positively selected cells formed the naive CD8 fraction, excluding terminally differentiated effector memory CD45RA+ cells. Specimen: naive CD8+ T cells from PBMCs. Receptors were obtained from a man aged 18 to 29 in good health. Some clones in this sample may be carry-over from other donors' samples.

The CDR3 bases are TGTGCCAGCAGCCCGCTAATAGGGACTGGGAGCTACGAGCAGTACTTC. Translation: CASSPLIGTGSYEQYF. This chain uses TRBV27 with TRBJ2-7; weak D call: TRBD2 (6 bases). The length of the CDR3 is 16 residues. Germline loops: CDR1 MNHEY, CDR2 SMNVEV (reference sequence). The V end lost 6 bases, the J end lost 3 bases, and 21 bases lay between the germline ends.

V usage is TRBV9 and J usage is TRBJ2-1; D perhaps matches TRBD2 (6 bases). Germline lookup yields CDR1 SGDLS and CDR2 YYNGEE. The CDR3 totals 16 residues. The V gene lost 0 bases and the J gene lost 3 bases, with 13 bases spanning the gap. The DNA of the CDR3 is TGTGCCAGCAGCGTAGCAAGCAACGGGGGCTACAATGAGCAGTTCTTC. It yields the protein CASSVASNGGYNEQFF.

The chain has TRBV28 and TRBJ2-4; TRBD1 matches 9 bases. CDR1 is MDHEN and CDR2 is SYDVKM in the germline V gene. J was trimmed by 7 bases and V by 5 bases; bases with no gene match: 30. CDR3 length: 22 residues. The CDR3 protein is CASSRVRDRVEHSVLWSNIQYF. As DNA, the CDR3 is TGTGCCAGCAGTCGAGTCCGGGACAGGGTCGAACATTCAGTACTTTGGTCGAACATTCAGTACTTC.

This chain connects TRBV27 to TRBJ2-7; D is possibly TRBD2 (5 bases). The germline V gene encodes CDR1 MNHEY and CDR2 SMNVEV (reference sequence). V was trimmed by 6 bases and J by 6 bases, leaving 9 bases between them. The CDR3 loop spans 11 amino acids. The CDR3 here is CASRWAGEQYF. CDR3 in DNA: TGTGCCAGCAGGTGGGCGGGCGAGCAGTACTTC.

This chain joins TRBV7-6 and TRBJ2-5; 9 positions agree with TRBD2. The junction had 10 bases not matched to a gene; V was cut back by 6 bases and J by 5 bases. The CDR3 extends over 15 amino acids. CDR1 and CDR2 from the germline V gene are SGHVS and FNYEAQ. The CDR3 region is CASRHAGGFGETQYF. The CDR3 nucleotides are TGTGCCAGCAGACACGCGGGAGGGTTTGGGGAGACCCAGTACTTC.

This chain uses TRBV30 with TRBJ1-6; D is uncertain. Germline V lookup: CDR1 GTSNPN, CDR2 SVGIG (reference sequence). CDR3 length equals 14 residues. V lost 2 bases to trimming and J lost 8 bases, with 13 bases between them. The CDR3 sequence is CAWSLGPGDSPLHF. As DNA, the CDR3 is TGTGCCTGGAGTCTGGGCCCTGGGGATTCACCCCTCCACTTT.

The rearrangement joins TRBV19 to TRBJ1-1; unclear D gene. From germline, CDR1 is LNHDA and CDR2 SQIVND (reference sequence). The length of the CDR3 is 12 residues. Trimming cost V 4 bases and J 1 base, with 4 bases left between them. The CDR3 spells CASSTQNTEAFF. For the CDR3, the DNA is TGTGCCAGTAGTACCCAGAACACTGAAGCTTTCTTT.

This clone was found a few times. This sample includes further DNA sequences coding for the same CDR3. J is TRBJ2-2 and V is TRBV6-5, with 7 bases matching TRBD2. CDR3 length: 14 amino acids. Losses at the gene ends were 0 bases for V and 5 bases for J; bases not matched to a gene: 0. The germline gives CDR1 MNHEY, CDR2 SVGAGI. The CDR3 sequence: CASSYSGGTGELFF. The CDR3 coding sequence is TGTGCCAGCAGTTACTCGGGGGGGACCGGGGAGCTGTTTTTT.

The V and J genes are TRBV7-3 and TRBJ2-5, with TRBD1 identical over 8 bases. Germline V gives CDR1 SGHTA, CDR2 FQGTGA. The CDR3 has 13 residues. V shed 5 bases, J shed 5 bases, and the junction held 4 bases outside the gene matches. This CDR3 reads CASSPGGTETQYF. The CDR3 bases are TGTGCCAGCAGCCCAGGGGGCACGGAGACCCAGTACTTC.

The V and J genes are TRBV29-1 and TRBJ2-1, with D perhaps matching TRBD1 (6 bases). V was shortened by 6 bases and J by 12 bases, with 24 bases between the two germline ends. In germline, CDR1 is SQVTM, CDR2 ANQGSEA. This CDR3 has 14 residues. The CDR3 DNA sequence: TGCAGCGTGAAGGAAGGACAGCCTCAAAAAGGGCAGTTCTTC. Translated: CSVKEGQPQKGQFF.

The chain employs TRBV14 and TRBJ2-7, with D maybe TRBD1 (7 bases). V lost 1 base and J 3 bases, leaving 13 bases between the germline ends. Germline values: CDR1 SGHDN, CDR2 FVKESK. CDR3 length equals 15 residues. The CDR3 loop reads CASSQGPGGLYEQYF. DNA for the CDR3: TGTGCCAGCAGCCAAGGGCCAGGGGGACTCTACGAGCAGTACTTC. Variable domain in full (rest from reference TRBV14 and TRBJ2-7): EAGVTQFPSHSVIEKGQTVTLRCDPISGHDNLYWYRRVMGKEIKFLLHFVKESKQDESGMPNNRFLAERTGGTYSTLKVQPAELEDSGVYFCASSQGPGGLYEQYFGPGTRLTVT.

The V call is TRBV4-1, the J call TRBJ1-2; D is unresolved. V was pared by 7 bases and J by 2 bases, with 17 bases between. The CDR3 contains 15 residues. Germline CDR1 is MGHRA and CDR2 is YSYEKL. CDR3 in amino acids: CASTFLLSANYGYTF. The CDR3 nucleotides read TGCGCCAGCACCTTCCTCTTATCCGCGAACTATGGCTACACCTTC.

The chain uses TRBV14 and TRBJ2-1, with D unclear. The CDR3 is made up of 16 amino acids. The ends were cut back, 1 base at V and 2 bases at J, with 12 bases in the middle. Germline V gene sequence: CDR1 SGHDN, CDR2 FVKESK. CDR3 protein: CASSQVRLAAYNEQFF. CDR3 DNA: TGTGCCAGCAGCCAAGTTCGACTCGCGGCCTACAATGAGCAGTTCTTC. Variable domain in full (rest from reference TRBV14 and TRBJ2-1): EAGVTQFPSHSVIEKGQTVTLRCDPISGHDNLYWYRRVMGKEIKFLLHFVKESKQDESGMPNNRFLAERTGGTYSTLKVQPAELEDSGVYFCASSQVRLAAYNEQFFGPGTRLTVL.

The V call is TRBV9, the J call TRBJ2-7, with D tentatively TRBD2 (6 bases). Germline V lookup: CDR1 SGDLS, CDR2 YYNGEE. The CDR3 has 15 residues. The ends were cut back, 4 bases at V and 3 bases at J, with 17 bases in the middle. The CDR3 loop is CASSPGGATSYEQYF. The CDR3 coding sequence is TGTGCCAGCAGCCCCGGGGGAGCGACAAGCTACGAGCAGTACTTC. Full variable domain (outside the CDR3, taken from reference TRBV9 and TRBJ2-7): DSGVTQTPKHLITATGQRVTLRCSPRSGDLSVYWYQQSLDQGLQFLIQYYNGEERAKGNILERFSAQQFPDLHSELNLSSLELGDSALYFCASSPGGATSYEQYFGPGTRLTVT.